Below are 12 T cell receptor beta chains sequenced from a single sample in a study of T cell changes during pregnancy in multiple sclerosis. Measured with immunoSEQ multiplex PCR; TCRdb has only the in-frame clones, and not every one. The sample lists just over 60,000 clones, about 90% occurring once. The source was peripheral blood, collected in the second trimester of pregnancy. These receptors all come from a female donor in good health, enrolled as a control in a pregnancy study.

As regards this clone: At the DNA level, this CDR3 is encoded by other sequences in the same sample as well. This sequence joins TRBV7-9 and TRBJ1-5; D call uncertain. Germline loops: CDR1 SEHNR, CDR2 FQNEAQ (reference sequence). This CDR3 spans 12 amino acids. Trimming left V 1 base short and J 7 bases short, with 5 bases between. CDR3 bases: TGTGCCAGCAGCTTAGACAGCCAGCCCCAGCATTTT. It yields the protein CASSLDSQPQHF. Full variable domain (outside the CDR3, taken from reference TRBV7-9 and TRBJ1-5): DTGVSQNPRHKITKRGQNVTFRCDPISEHNRLYWYRQTLGQGPEFLTYFQNEAQLEKSRLLSDRFSAERPKGSFSTLEIQRTEQGDSAMYLCASSLDSQPQHFGDGTRLSIL.

The V gene is TRBV18, the J gene TRBJ2-1; 9 positions match TRBD2. Germline CDR1 is KGHSH and CDR2 is LQKENI. V lost 6 bases, J lost 12 bases, and 3 bases stayed unmatched. The CDR3 covers 11 residues. CDR3 protein: CASSAGGSQFF. Written as DNA, the CDR3 is TGTGCCAGCTCGGCGGGGGGGTCGCAGTTCTTC.

J is TRBJ2-5 and V is TRBV9; 11 nucleotides align to TRBD2. The CDR3 is 18 amino acids. After removal of 3 bases from V and 4 bases from J, the junction contained 14 bases not matched to a gene. CDR1 is SGDLS and CDR2 is YYNGEE in the germline V gene. The chain's CDR3 is CASSERQGTSGRRETQYF. The CDR3 coding sequence is TGTGCCAGCAGCGAGAGACAGGGAACTAGCGGGAGACGAGAGACCCAGTACTTC.

The count of this clone is one. The rearrangement uses TRBV29-1 and TRBJ2-5, with 10 positions matching TRBD2. From germline, CDR1 is SQVTM and CDR2 ANQGSEA. The trim removed 3 bases at V and 1 base at J, leaving 8 bases unmatched. The CDR3 is 16 amino acids. This CDR3 reads CSVDGTSVGIQETQYF. In DNA form, the CDR3 reads TGCAGCGTTGACGGGACTAGCGTCGGGATCCAAGAGACCCAGTACTTC.

The chain uses TRBV6-5 and TRBJ2-7, with D perhaps matching TRBD1 (6 bases). Germline CDR1 and CDR2: MNHEY and SVGAGI. CDR3 size: 13 residues. Trimming cost V 6 bases and J 1 base, with 10 bases left between them. The CDR3 DNA sequence: TGTGCCAGCAGAAAGGACAGTTCCTACGAGCAGTACTTC. The encoded protein is CASRKDSSYEQYF.

The chain recombines TRBV11-1 with TRBJ2-7, with D maybe TRBD2 (5 bases). Deletions cut 3 bases from V and 1 base from J, with 10 bases between. Germline assignment: CDR1 SGHAT and CDR2 FQDESV (reference sequence). The CDR3 runs 14 residues. The CDR3 DNA sequence: TGTGCCAGCAGCTTGGGAGAACAATCCTACGAGCAGTACTTC. Translating it yields CASSLGEQSYEQYF.

CDR3 sequence: CASSLESQRGYNEQFF. The DNA for the CDR3 is TGTGCCAGCAGCTTAGAATCCCAGCGGGGGTACAATGAGCAGTTCTTC. The genes are TRBV11-3 and TRBJ2-1; the match to TRBD2 covers 8 bases. CDR3 length equals 16 residues. Germline V gene data show CDR1 as SGHNT and CDR2 as YENEEA. V lost 0 bases to trimming and J lost 4 bases; unmatched junction nucleotides: 5.

V gene TRBV10-3 combines with J gene TRBJ1-2; TRBD1 is a possible D gene (5 bases). CDR3 size: 15 residues. CDR1 and CDR2 from the germline V gene are ENHRY and SYGVKD. Deletions cut 4 bases from V and 3 bases from J, with 15 bases between. The CDR3 here is CAISGPRGGDYGYTF. DNA of the CDR3: TGTGCCATCAGTGGCCCCCGCGGGGGGGACTATGGCTACACCTTC.

The rearrangement joins TRBV28 to TRBJ1-2; D is ambiguous. Trimming took 3 bases from V and 0 from J, leaving 11 bases between them. CDR1 is MDHEN, CDR2 SYDVKM, per germline. This CDR3 contains 15 residues. The CDR3 DNA is TGTGCCAGCAGTTTGGGCCAAGCAGCTAACTATGGCTACACCTTC. Amino acid sequence: CASSLGQAANYGYTF.

The rearrangement uses TRBV9 and TRBJ2-3; tentative D call: TRBD2 (7 bases). Trimming left V 0 bases short and J 8 bases short, with 25 bases between. In germline, CDR1 is SGDLS, CDR2 YYNGEE. The CDR3 length is 18 residues. The CDR3 protein is CASSVVSSGKTTGATQYF. The CDR3 region has the DNA TGTGCCAGCAGCGTAGTAAGCAGCGGGAAGACCACGGGGGCTACGCAGTATTTT.

The chain joins TRBV9 to TRBJ2-7; no clear D. The CDR3 is 13 residues long. Looked up from germline, CDR1 is SGDLS and CDR2 is YYNGEE. Trimming left V 4 bases short and J 4 bases short, with 12 bases between. CDR3 region: CASSSNLEYEQYF. In DNA form, the CDR3 reads TGTGCCAGCAGCTCAAACTTAGAATACGAGCAGTACTTC.

Here the CDR3 reads CASSLGYSGQETQYF. The CDR3 bases are TGCGCCAGCAGCTTGGGGTATAGCGGCCAAGAGACCCAGTACTTC. This chain joins TRBV5-1 and TRBJ2-5; maybe TRBD2 (6 bases). Trimming removed 0 bases from V and 1 base from J, with 10 bases in between. The CDR3 loop spans 15 amino acids. The germline V gene encodes CDR1 SGHRS and CDR2 YFSETQ.